This TCR beta chain was observed in a study of blood T cell repertoires in COVID-19. Study background: Sites in the United States, Italy and Spain provided acute and convalescent COVID-19 samples. The cDNA or gDNA used as material had been derived from T cells, B-cell-depleted T cells, or PBMCs.

Original data processing: Using reference gene primer amplification, nucleated cell counts were estimated. Only in-frame clones appear in the TCRdb table, and some are missing; sequencing was by immunoSEQ multiplex PCR. V, J and clone size are taken as reported in that table, and D and trimming were inferred from the DNA itself. This sample has approximately 220,000 clones, with approximately 83% found just once. This CDR3 has 11 residues. V shed 5 bases and J shed 6 bases, with 7 bases lying between them. The specimen was peripheral blood. The receptor comes from a man aged 35 to 55 with acute or convalescent COVID-19. The rearrangement uses TRBV12-3 or TRBV12-4 and TRBJ1-2; D ambiguous. The CDR3 here is CASSVRDGYTF. The CDR3 nucleotides are TGTGCCAGCAGTGTGAGGGATGGCTACACCTTC.